The present T cell receptor (beta chain) was sequenced within a study of T cell repertoires in cytomegalovirus infection. Study-wide background: An indication of both CMV infection and matching HLA type came from public TCR beta signatures. Findings and caveats of the study: Based on cumulative public TCR beta family frequency, carriers of CMV plus the relevant HLA were identified. Dominating the ex vivo response were HLA-C-restricted CMV-specific TCR beta clonotypes.

In germline, CDR1 is MNHEY, CDR2 SVGEGT. Trimming stripped 2 bases from V and 8 bases from J, with 15 bases between. This CDR3 spans 14 amino acids. At least ten counts were recorded for this clonotype. Its matching antigen is unknown. TCRdb ran MiXCR on the reads and lists one entry per CDR3 protein. Of some 300,000 distinct CDR3 sequences in the sample, 9.6% were seen once. The material sequenced was PBMCs. The rearrangement joins TRBV6-2 or TRBV6-3 to TRBJ2-5; D might be TRBD1 or TRBD2, each matching 5 bases. This receptor was taken from a human donor in good health (CMV status not recorded). Some clones in this sample may be carry-over from other donors' samples. CDR3 nucleotides: TGTGCCAGCAGTTACCGGGACGGCTTAGTAACCCAGTACTTC. Protein sequence: CASSYRDGLVTQYF.